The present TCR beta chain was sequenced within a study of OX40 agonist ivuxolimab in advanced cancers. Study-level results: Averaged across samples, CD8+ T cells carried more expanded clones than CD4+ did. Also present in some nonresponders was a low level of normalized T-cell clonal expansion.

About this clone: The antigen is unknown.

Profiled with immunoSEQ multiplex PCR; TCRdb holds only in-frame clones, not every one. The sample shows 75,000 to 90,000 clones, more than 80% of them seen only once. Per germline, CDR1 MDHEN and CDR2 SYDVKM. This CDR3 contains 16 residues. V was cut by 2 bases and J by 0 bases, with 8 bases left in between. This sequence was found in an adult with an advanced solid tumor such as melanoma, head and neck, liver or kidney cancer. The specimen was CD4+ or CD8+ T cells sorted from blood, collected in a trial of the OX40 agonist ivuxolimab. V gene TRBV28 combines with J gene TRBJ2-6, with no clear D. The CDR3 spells CASSLPQDSGANVLTF. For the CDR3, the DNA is TGTGCCAGCAGTTTACCCCAGGACTCTGGGGCCAACGTCCTGACTTTC.